This entry is about one T cell receptor (beta chain). These data are taken from a study of blood T cell repertoires in COVID-19. Overall study context: Donors in the United States, Italy and Spain gave samples during acute or convalescent COVID-19. Sources were T cells, B-cell-depleted T cells, or PBMCs; the material itself was cDNA or gDNA.

In the authors' workflow: Reference gene primer amplification in the assay estimated nucleated cell counts. Some clones are missing from TCRdb's copy, which holds only in-frame ones; the method was immunoSEQ multiplex PCR. The V and J calls and the clone size are those of that table, but D and trimming were determined from the DNA. The data contain 65,000 to 75,000 clones, approximately 80% of them singletons. The CDR3 has 18 residues. With V trimmed by 1 base and J by 0 bases, 5 bases remained unmatched. Germline assignment: CDR1 LNHDA and CDR2 SQIVND (reference sequence). The chain combines TRBV19 with TRBJ2-1; 11 bases match TRBD2. This receptor was obtained from a human donor in a cohort sampled during active COVID-19. The material sequenced was peripheral blood. The CDR3 DNA is TGTGCCAGTAGTATAGTCACTAGCGGGAGCTCCTCCTACAATGAGCAGTTCTTC. As protein: CASSIVTSGSSSYNEQFF.